The 18 T cell receptor beta chains presented below share a single source sample, sequenced in a study of post-analysis software for immune sequencing data. Researchers reported that TCR beta cDNA libraries carried unique molecular identifiers. A single record per CDR3 protein comes from TCRdb applying MiXCR to the PCR reads. The sample contains a few hundred thousand distinct CDR3 sequences, 36% of which appear only once. Their recognized antigens are unknown. Study-wide results and caveats: Patients had higher frequencies than controls of a handful of TRBV segments, including TRBV5-6, TRBV5-1 and TRBV20-1.

Sequencing was carried out using blood. Receptors originate from a girl under 18 with multiple sclerosis.

This chain connects TRBV6-6 to TRBJ2-7, with D perhaps matching TRBD2 (6 bases). The V end lost 1 base, the J end lost 2 bases, and 6 bases lay between the germline ends. The V gene's germline CDR1 is MNHNY and CDR2 SVGAGI (reference sequence). The CDR3 runs to 13 residues. The CDR3 region has the DNA TGTGCCAGCAGTTACTGGGGGGCCTACGAGCAGTACTTC. Its translation is CASSYWGAYEQYF.

On this clonotype: It may be a read error: a sequence one base away is much more abundant. The DNA is omitted, as the CDR3 cannot be located on it reliably, and the CDR3 follows TCRdb's listing. The genes are TRBV5-1 and TRBJ1-2; the table's D call, TRBD1, has no DNA check behind it. Germline loops: CDR1 SGHRS, CDR2 YFSETQ. The CDR3 has 13 amino acids, counting both end residues. The CDR3 region is CAGDRGSNYGCTF.

This clonotype showed up just a few times. The chain links TRBV19 to TRBJ2-5, with D maybe TRBD1 (5 bases). CDR1 LNHDA and CDR2 SQIVND come from the germline V gene (reference sequence). The CDR3 has 15 residues. With 3 bases removed from V and 4 bases from J, the gap between germline ends came to 15 bases. The CDR3 loop is CASSILGQNGETQYF. The CDR3 nucleotides read TGTGCCAGTAGTATCCTTGGACAAAACGGAGAGACCCAGTACTTC.

This clonotype occurred many times. V is TRBV12-3 or TRBV12-4 and J is TRBJ2-3; D gene ambiguous. This CDR3 contains 14 residues. V shed 6 bases and J shed 5 bases, with 15 bases lying between them. CDR3 sequence: CASSMAGFGDTQYF. CDR3 DNA: TGTGCCAGCAGCATGGCCGGGTTTGGAGATACGCAGTATTTT.

A note on this clonotype: This may come from a read error, since a much larger clone is one base off. The V and J genes are TRBV29-1 and TRBJ1-2; D ambiguous. V dropped 2 bases and J dropped 5 bases, with 12 bases sitting between them. The CDR3 consists of 13 residues. Germline CDR1 is SQVTM and CDR2 is ANQGSEA. For the CDR3, the DNA is TGCAGCGTTGAACGCAGGAGTACTTATGGCTACACCTTC. Translated, it gives CSVERRSTYGYTF. Together with reference TRBV29-1 and TRBJ1-2, the CDR3 gives the full variable domain: SAVISQKPSRDICQRGTSLTIQCQVDSQVTMMFWYRQQPGQSLTLIATANQGSEATYESGFVIDKFPISRPNLTFSTLTVSNMSPEDSSIYLCSVERRSTYGYTFGSGTRLTVV.

The chain is built from TRBV27 and TRBJ1-2, with D unresolved. The CDR3 has 13 residues. Germline lookup yields CDR1 MNHEY and CDR2 SMNVEV (reference sequence). Trimming cost V 5 bases and J 0 bases, with 7 bases left between them. This CDR3 reads CASSPGPNYGYTF. CDR3 sequence (DNA): TGTGCCAGCAGTCCCGGGCCTAACTATGGCTACACCTTC.

The chain couples TRBV7-6 to TRBJ2-5; 10 bases are a match to TRBD1. J gave up 4 bases and V 4 bases, and 9 bases lay outside the gene matches. Germline V CDR1 and CDR2: SGHVS, FNYEAQ. CDR3 length: 16 residues. CDR3 protein: CASSSIHDRGRETQYF. The CDR3 bases are TGTGCCAGCAGCTCAATCCATGACAGGGGGCGAGAGACCCAGTACTTC.

A word on this clonotype: A much bigger clone sits one base away, suggesting this may be a read error. This chain uses TRBV29-1 with TRBJ2-7; D not resolved. Germline CDR1 SQVTM, CDR2 ANQGSEA. Deletions cut 5 bases from V and 5 bases from J, with 16 bases between. This CDR3 comprises 13 residues. The DNA of the CDR3 is TGCAGCGTTACGGGCTGGGAAGGCAACGAGCAGTACTTC. Residues: CSVTGWEGNEQYF.

This clonotype has at least ten counts. The chain couples TRBV15 to TRBJ1-1, with D possibly being TRBD1 (6 bases). The CDR3 covers 14 residues. The germline V and J ends were trimmed by 0 bases and 7 bases, with 12 bases remaining between them. Germline V lookup: CDR1 LNHNV, CDR2 YYDKDF (reference sequence). The CDR3 DNA is TGTGCCACCAGCAGAGACCGGGGGGGCCGTGAAGCTTTCTTT. Its translation: CATSRDRGGREAFF. The variable domain in full, completed from reference TRBV15 and TRBJ1-1, reads DAMVIQNPRYQVTQFGKPVTLSCSQTLNHNVMYWYQQKSSQAPKLLFHYYDKDFNNEADTPDNFQSRRPNTSFCFLDIRSPGLGDTAMYLCATSRDRGGREAFFGQGTRLTVV.

This chain uses TRBV20-1 with TRBJ2-7, with 8 positions matching TRBD1. The CDR3 extends over 15 amino acids. Trimming took 0 bases from V and 2 from J; bases not matched to a gene: 6. In germline, CDR1 is DFQATT, CDR2 SNEGSKA (reference sequence). This CDR3 is CSARDLDRATYEQYF. The CDR3 region has the DNA TGCAGTGCTAGAGACCTGGACAGGGCGACCTACGAGCAGTACTTC.

Turning to this clonotype: A read error may produce the germline difference seen at one junction end. The J gene is TRBJ1-6, the V gene TRBV6-6; D is uncertain. Germline CDR1 is MNHNY and CDR2 is SVGAGI (reference sequence). The CDR3 is 14 amino acids. CDR3 sequence reads: CASSYEGNNSPPHF. Here the CDR3 DNA reads TGTGCCAGCAGTTACGAGGGTAATAATTCACCCCCCCACTTT.

The J gene is TRBJ2-3, the V gene TRBV3-1; TRBD2 matches 10 bases. The CDR3 consists of 16 residues. J was trimmed by 3 bases and V by 11 bases; bases with no gene match: 14. Germline V gene lookup returns CDR1 LGHDT and CDR2 YNNKEL (reference sequence). The chain's CDR3 is CAGNPLSGRGTDTQYF. DNA for the CDR3: TGTGCCGGCAACCCCCTCAGCGGGAGGGGGACAGATACGCAGTATTTT.

Details on this clonotype: The junction differs from germline at one of its ends, possibly a read error. This chain connects TRBV3-1 to TRBJ1-1; D remains unclear. The CDR3 contains 12 residues. Germline assignment: CDR1 LGHDT and CDR2 YNNKEL (reference sequence). CDR3 loop: CANSQRDTEAFF. The CDR3 nucleotides read TGTGCCAACAGCCAACGGGACACTGAAGCTTTCTTT.

This clonotype has a count of ten or more. The chain recombines TRBV5-6 with TRBJ1-2; 7 positions agree with TRBD1. The CDR3 has 13 amino acids. The junction had 8 bases not matched to a gene; V was cut back by 2 bases and J by 10 bases. CDR1 is SGHDT, CDR2 YYEEEE, per germline. The CDR3 sequence is CASSFLAGGAYTF. CDR3 coding DNA: TGTGCCAGCAGCTTTCTTGCAGGGGGAGCCTACACCTTC.

This clonotype has more than one count but fewer than ten. The CDR3 sequence: CASMGQGNEQFF. CDR3 nucleotide sequence: TGTGCCAGTATGGGGCAGGGCAATGAGCAGTTCTTC. The genes are TRBV19 and TRBJ2-1, with D possibly matching TRBD1 (5 bases). V lost 7 bases, J lost 6 bases, and 10 bases lay in between. Germline assignment: CDR1 LNHDA and CDR2 SQIVND (reference sequence). The CDR3 has 12 amino acids.

The V call is TRBV12-3 or TRBV12-4, the J call TRBJ2-5; D is perhaps TRBD1 (6 bases). The J call may be in error: the DNA end matches TRBJ2-7 better. The CDR3 has 12 residues. Here the CDR3 DNA reads TGTGCCAGCAACACACAGGGCAGCGAGCAGTACTTC. This sequence encodes CASNTQGSEQYF.

The chain recombines TRBV7-9 with TRBJ1-1; the D is unclear. V lost 5 bases, J lost 6 bases, and 13 bases lay in between. CDR3 length equals 13 residues. Germline V gene sequence: CDR1 SEHNR, CDR2 FQNEAQ (reference sequence). This CDR3 is CASSRNGRPEAFF. CDR3 sequence (DNA): TGTGCCAGCAGCAGAAACGGACGTCCTGAAGCTTTCTTT.

V usage is TRBV20-1 and J usage is TRBJ1-1; the D gene is possibly TRBD1 (5 bases). CDR1 DFQATT and CDR2 SNEGSKA come from the germline V gene (reference sequence). CDR3 length: 14 residues. V lost 3 bases and J 6 bases, leaving 17 bases between the germline ends. The chain's CDR3 is CSARLGGPNAEAFF. The CDR3 DNA sequence: TGCAGTGCTAGGCTCGGGGGACCAAACGCTGAAGCTTTCTTT.